The sequence of this TCR beta chain was determined in a study of post-analysis software for immune sequencing data. Study-wide results and caveats: Significantly lower normalized Chao1 diversity was found in patients with multiple sclerosis relative to controls. Relative to controls, patients had 4 or 5 TRBV segments at higher frequency, with TRBV5-6, TRBV5-1 and TRBV20-1 among these.

Included in the TCR beta cDNA libraries were unique molecular identifiers. When about 0.85 to 11 million T cells were used, they gave 500,000 or so cDNA molecules. One entry per CDR3 protein, called by TCRdb with MiXCR from the PCR reads. The repertoire holds roughly 730,000 distinct CDR3 sequences, 30% seen once, with 0.56% in the top ten. Details on this clonotype: Its target is unknown.

Germline V CDR1 and CDR2: DFQATT, SNEGSKA (reference sequence). V was pared by 5 bases and J by 1 base, with 1 base of the junction left unmatched. The CDR3 totals 13 residues. The chain recombines TRBV20-1 with TRBJ2-1, with TRBD1 identical over 8 bases. Sequenced input: blood. This receptor was obtained from a girl under 18 with multiple sclerosis. The CDR3 spells CSAWTGSYNEQFF. The CDR3 DNA reads as TGCAGTGCTTGGACAGGGTCCTACAATGAGCAGTTCTTC.